This TCR beta chain originates from a study of cytomegalovirus exposure and HLA in healthy donors. Worth noting for this clone: The antigen remains unidentified.

Primers: 60 Vbeta forward and 13 Jbeta reverse. Profiled with immunoSEQ multiplex PCR; TCRdb holds only in-frame clones, not every one. The sample yields about 170,000 clones, roughly 81% seen once. Study results and limitations: A later analysis linked a missense DCLRE1C variant to TCR beta V- and J-gene trimming.

The CDR3 spans 12 residues. Germline CDR1 reads SGHTA; CDR2 reads FQGNSA. Trimming shortened V by 3 bases and J by 15 bases, and 15 bases separated the two germline ends. The source material was PBMCs. The chain recombines TRBV7-2 with TRBJ2-4; perhaps TRBD1 as D (5 bases). The TCR sequence derives from a man aged 25-45 years in good health and CMV-seropositive. The CDR3 DNA is TGTGCCAGCAGCTTGTACCAAGGGGCCTGGTACTTC. Translated, it gives CASSLYQGAWYF.